This T cell receptor (beta chain) was retrieved from a study of T cell changes during pregnancy in multiple sclerosis. V was cut by 4 bases and J by 3 bases, with 9 bases left in between. The CDR3 sequence is 12 residues long. Germline loops: CDR1 GTSNPN, CDR2 SVGIG (reference sequence). Sequenced by immunoSEQ multiplex PCR; TCRdb stores in-frame clones only, minus some. The sample holds more than 65,000 clones, 75% to 90% seen once. The TCR comes from a female donor with multiple sclerosis, enrolled in a pregnancy study. Sequencing used peripheral blood, obtained before pregnancy. V is TRBV30 and J is TRBJ1-2, with D possibly being TRBD1 (6 bases). CDR3 in DNA: TGTGCCTGGAACCAGGGGTACTATGGCTACACCTTC. Protein sequence: CAWNQGYYGYTF.